The clone carrying this T cell receptor beta chain was detected only a few times. The CDR3 runs 16 residues. Looked up from germline, CDR1 is ENHRY and CDR2 is SYGVKD. With 2 bases removed from V and 5 bases from J, the gap between germline ends came to 18 bases. These data come from a study of chronic HIV infection and antiretroviral therapy. One entry per CDR3 protein results from TCRdb running MiXCR on the 5' RACE reads. Seen here are 30,000 to 45,000 distinct CDR3 sequences, approximately 7.4% observed once, and the top ten hold 2.9%. The V gene is TRBV10-3, the J gene TRBJ1-2; D perhaps matches TRBD1 (6 bases). Sequencing was carried out using peripheral blood. The origin of this receptor is an adult who had HIV and had not received antiretroviral therapy, or was an uninfected healthy control (not recorded which). CDR3 sequence reads: CAISESPGGGSYGYTF. The CDR3, as DNA: TGTGCCATCAGTGAGAGCCCAGGAGGGGGAAGTTATGGCTACACCTTC.